What follows are 24 T cell receptor beta chains derived from one specimen sequenced in a study of OX40 agonist ivuxolimab in advanced cancers. Repertoires were generated with immunoSEQ multiplex PCR, while TCRdb's copy carries only in-frame clones and drops some. The sample gives about 82,000 clones, roughly 92% of which show up once; about 0.7% is in the top ten. Source: CD4+ or CD8+ T cells sorted from blood, taken in a trial of the OX40 agonist ivuxolimab. The receptor set was obtained from an adult with an advanced solid tumor such as melanoma, head and neck, liver or kidney cancer.

V gene TRBV7-8 combines with J gene TRBJ1-2; a possible D gene is TRBD1 (6 bases). The CDR3 runs 15 residues. Germline V lookup: CDR1 SGHVS, CDR2 FQNEAQ. V was trimmed by 1 base and J by 2 bases, leaving 11 bases between them. In nucleotides, the CDR3 is TGTGCCAGCAGCTTAGATGGGGGCAGCAACTATGGCTACACCTTC. Translating it yields CASSLDGGSNYGYTF.

The rearrangement uses TRBV18 and TRBJ1-1; D is unclear. The V end was cut by 3 bases, the J end by 0 bases, with 8 bases between. The CDR3 is 14 residues long. CDR1 and CDR2 from the germline V gene are KGHSH and LQKENI. CDR3 loop: CASSPMGMNTEAFF. CDR3 bases: TGTGCCAGCTCACCCATGGGTATGAACACTGAAGCTTTCTTT.

This chain connects TRBV6-5 to TRBJ1-4, with TRBD1 as a possible D gene (6 bases). Germline CDR1 MNHEY, CDR2 SVGAGI. V was cut by 0 bases and J by 5 bases, with 10 bases left in between. The CDR3 is 15 residues long. The CDR3 reads CASSYSEGGNEKLFF. In DNA, the CDR3 is TGTGCCAGCAGTTACTCGGAGGGGGGGAATGAAAAACTGTTTTTT.

This clone was recorded once. The chain recombines TRBV29-1 with TRBJ2-2, with TRBD2 as a possible D gene (6 bases). The CDR3 loop spans 12 amino acids. Germline CDR1 is SQVTM and CDR2 is ANQGSEA. Trimming took off 7 bases at V and 1 base at J, with 7 bases between the two ends. CDR3 protein: CSAGVNTGELFF. Here the CDR3 DNA reads TGCAGCGCGGGGGTGAACACCGGGGAGCTGTTTTTT.

This clone was counted once. This chain links TRBV7-8 with TRBJ2-3, with 8 bases identical to TRBD1. V lost 5 bases and J lost 4; bases outside the gene matches: 11. Germline V lookup: CDR1 SGHVS, CDR2 FQNEAQ. This CDR3 has 16 amino acids. CDR3 coding DNA: TGTGCCAGCAGCCTCACTACAGGGGGGAACGCAGATACGCAGTATTTT. This sequence encodes CASSLTTGGNADTQYF.

On this clone: One end of the junction fails to match germline, which may point to a read error. The chain uses TRBV27 and TRBJ2-3, with TRBD2 matching over 13 bases. CDR1 and CDR2 from the germline V gene are MNHEY and SMNVEV (reference sequence). There are 16 residues in the CDR3. CDR3 DNA: TGTGTCAGCAGTAGGTGGACTAGCGGGAGTGGCGATACGCAGTATTTT. Translated: CVSSRWTSGSGDTQYF.

This clone occurred a few times. The chain combines TRBV7-8 with TRBJ2-7; TRBD2 matches at 13 bases. The CDR3 runs 15 residues. Germline CDR1 and CDR2: SGHVS and FQNEAQ. The V gene end was trimmed by 5 bases and the J gene end by 4 bases; junction bases not matched to a gene: 5. CDR3 amino acids: CASSQRTSGGYEQYF. CDR3 sequence (DNA): TGTGCCAGCAGCCAACGGACTAGCGGGGGTTACGAGCAGTACTTC.

The chain carries TRBV29-1 and TRBJ2-3; 8 bases map to TRBD2. The V gene's germline CDR1 is SQVTM and CDR2 ANQGSEA. Trimming cost V 7 bases and J 0 bases; bases outside gene matches: 12. This CDR3 contains 16 residues. Here the CDR3 DNA reads TGCAGCGGGGCGGGGGGATTGGGGGCTAGCACAGATACGCAGTATTTT. This gives the protein CSGAGGLGASTDTQYF.

V is TRBV10-3 and J is TRBJ1-2, with D unclear. Trimming removed 0 bases at V and 7 bases at J, with 9 bases between. Germline-derived CDR1 and CDR2 are ENHRY and SYGVKD. CDR3 length equals 13 residues. The CDR3 reads CAISESGGRGYTF. In DNA form, the CDR3 reads TGTGCCATCAGTGAGTCGGGCGGTCGTGGCTACACCTTC.

This chain links TRBV10-3 with TRBJ2-5; tentatively, D is TRBD1 or TRBD2 (5 bases each). There are 14 residues in the CDR3. Germline values: CDR1 ENHRY, CDR2 SYGVKD. The V end lost 6 bases, the J end lost 5 bases, and 16 bases lay between the germline ends. CDR3 DNA sequence: TGTGCCATCAGCGGCGCAGGGACGGGGGAGACCCAGTACTTC. It translates to CAISGAGTGETQYF.

The rearrangement links TRBV30 to TRBJ2-2; weak D call: TRBD2 (6 bases). The CDR3 runs to 15 residues. Germline lookup yields CDR1 GTSNPN and CDR2 SVGIG (reference sequence). Here the CDR3 reads CAGLGGMGITGELFF. The DNA of the CDR3 is TGTGCTGGGTTAGGCGGGATGGGGATTACCGGGGAGCTGTTTTTT.

The genes are TRBV30 and TRBJ1-1; no reliable D call. There are 12 residues in the CDR3. Germline CDR1 and CDR2: GTSNPN and SVGIG (reference sequence). Trimming took off 5 bases at V and 4 bases at J, with 11 bases between the two ends. The CDR3 DNA sequence: TGTGCCTGGGTGGAGGGAGGCACTGAAGCTTTCTTT. Encoded protein: CAWVEGGTEAFF.

The chain uses TRBV12-5 and TRBJ2-3; D is unclear. Per germline, CDR1 LGHNT and CDR2 FRNRAP. This CDR3 has 12 amino acids. The V end was cut by 3 bases, the J end by 2 bases, with 3 bases between. The CDR3 spells CASGFNTDTQYF. For the CDR3, the DNA is TGTGCTAGTGGTTTTAACACAGATACGCAGTATTTT.

V gene TRBV7-9 combines with J gene TRBJ1-3; 7 bases fit TRBD1. Germline assignment: CDR1 SEHNR and CDR2 FQNEAQ (reference sequence). Germline trimming cut 5 bases from V and 7 bases from J; bases unmatched to any gene: 5. This CDR3 has 13 amino acids. CDR3 DNA sequence: TGTGCCAGCAGCCCACCGGACAGGAACACCATATATTTT. This codes for CASSPPDRNTIYF. The entire variable domain, with the rest obtained from reference TRBV7-9 and TRBJ1-3, is as follows: DTGVSQNPRHKITKRGQNVTFRCDPISEHNRLYWYRQTLGQGPEFLTYFQNEAQLEKSRLLSDRFSAERPKGSFSTLEIQRTEQGDSAMYLCASSPPDRNTIYFGEGSWLTVV.

The genes are TRBV28 and TRBJ1-1, with D possibly TRBD1 on 6 matching bases. V lost 3 bases to trimming and J lost 11 bases, with 10 bases between them. CDR1 MDHEN and CDR2 SYDVKM come from the germline V gene. The CDR3 loop spans 11 amino acids. DNA of the CDR3: TGTGCCAGCAGTTTCCGACAGGTTGCTTTCTTT. It translates to CASSFRQVAFF.

V and J are TRBV18 and TRBJ2-7; D possibly corresponds to TRBD1 (6 bases). Per germline, CDR1 KGHSH and CDR2 LQKENI. V was trimmed by 1 base and J by 5 bases, leaving 15 bases between them. This CDR3 is 15 amino acids long. The CDR3 DNA follows: TGTGCCAGCTCACCACGTACAGGGTTAGTTAACGAGCAGTACTTC. Translating gives CASSPRTGLVNEQYF.

This sequence joins TRBV7-9 and TRBJ2-5; tentative D call: TRBD2 (7 bases). The V end was cut by 4 bases, the J end by 5 bases, with 17 bases between. Germline V gene data show CDR1 as SEHNR and CDR2 as FQNEAQ (reference sequence). This CDR3 contains 15 residues. The CDR3 sequence is CASSSPRGGRETQYF. Here the CDR3 DNA reads TGTGCCAGCAGCTCTCCAAGGGGGGGCCGGGAGACCCAGTACTTC.

The chain joins TRBV28 to TRBJ1-2; tentatively, D is TRBD1 (6 bases). The length of the CDR3 is 15 residues. Trimming pared 5 bases from V and 0 bases from J, leaving 13 bases between. Germline loops: CDR1 MDHEN, CDR2 SYDVKM. The CDR3: CASSTGTLANYGYTF. The CDR3 DNA reads TGTGCCAGCAGTACCGGGACACTAGCTAACTATGGCTACACCTTC.

The V and J genes are TRBV6-5 and TRBJ1-4; D call uncertain. The CDR3 is 13 residues long. The V and J ends lost 6 bases and 4 bases respectively, with 9 bases between them. CDR1 MNHEY and CDR2 SVGAGI come from the germline V gene. The CDR3 DNA reads as TGTGCCAGCAGACCGGACGTTAATGAAAAACTGTTTTTT. Translated, it gives CASRPDVNEKLFF.

V and J are TRBV18 and TRBJ2-2; 9 nucleotides agree with TRBD1. Germline lookup yields CDR1 KGHSH and CDR2 LQKENI. The CDR3 has 16 residues. J lost 6 bases, V lost 4 bases, and 9 bases had no gene match. CDR3 sequence: CASSQPGQGESGELFF. CDR3 DNA: TGTGCCAGCTCACAACCGGGACAGGGTGAATCCGGGGAGCTGTTTTTT.

A remark on this clone: Other DNA sequences in the sample encode the same CDR3. The chain is built from TRBV19 and TRBJ1-1; the D gene is possibly TRBD1 (6 bases). V was clipped by 3 bases and J by 5 bases, with 10 bases between them. The length of the CDR3 is 13 residues. In germline, CDR1 is LNHDA, CDR2 SQIVND (reference sequence). This CDR3 is CASSISGDTEAFF. As DNA, the CDR3 is TGTGCCAGTAGTATCTCAGGGGATACTGAAGCTTTCTTT.

This chain joins TRBV6-5 and TRBJ2-7, with D perhaps TRBD1 or TRBD2 (5 bases each). This CDR3 region has 14 residues. The V end was cut by 8 bases, the J end by 4 bases, with 18 bases between. Germline V gene sequence: CDR1 MNHEY, CDR2 SVGAGI. The CDR3 nucleotides read TGTGCCAGCGCGGCTCCGGGACCACGTTACGAGCAGTACTTC. Residues: CASAAPGPRYEQYF.

This chain links TRBV14 with TRBJ2-1; a possible D gene is TRBD2 (5 bases). The CDR3 has 13 amino acids. Germline assignment: CDR1 SGHDN and CDR2 FVKESK. V shed 1 base and J shed 8 bases, with 9 bases lying between them. The DNA for the CDR3 is TGTGCCAGCAGCCAAGTATCGGACTATGAGCAGTTCTTC. Protein: CASSQVSDYEQFF.

The chain employs TRBV28 and TRBJ2-7, with 9 bases fitting TRBD1. Germline loops: CDR1 MDHEN, CDR2 SYDVKM. The trim removed 4 bases at V and 3 bases at J, leaving 4 bases unmatched. This CDR3 is built from 14 residues. The CDR3 region is CASSSGTGIYEQYF. CDR3 bases: TGTGCCAGCAGTTCCGGGACAGGGATCTACGAGCAGTACTTC.